The TCR beta chain under discussion was sequenced for a study of T cell repertoires in cytomegalovirus infection (dated by TCRdb to the late 2010s). With respect to the entire study: Peptide stimulations targeted recently identified HLA-C-restricted CMV epitopes, whose presentation resists viral immunomodulation, together with well-studied HLA-B-restricted epitopes. The HLA type of each donor mattered for the analysis, because public TCR beta signatures pointed to carriage of CMV infection along with the matching HLA type.

The investigation overall reported the following: The ex vivo response was dominated by HLA-C-restricted CMV-specific TCR beta clonotypes, which also provided the single most frequent clonotype in two of eight donors. Cumulative frequency of public TCR beta family members discriminated carriers of CMV infection plus the relevant HLA type in this cohort and an independent approximately 350-donor cohort.

Notes on this clonotype: Its binding antigen is unknown. No base qualities exist here, and no much larger clone lies one base off it.

Between the V and J ends, shortened by 0 bases and 4 bases respectively, the junction contains 8 bases. Reading from cysteine to phenylalanine, the CDR3 counts 14 amino acids. Only the CDR3 DNA stays, 42 bases, in frame from base 1. The germline V gene specifies SGHAT as CDR1 and FQNNGV as CDR2. For sequencing, an Illumina HiSeq 1500 was employed. Using fastp trimming at Q25 and MiXCR clonotype assembly, TCRdb reanalyzed the public sequencing data and kept in-frame beta chains. Rows matching on CDR3 protein sequence are summarized as one entry with the most common DNA and genes. This sample is represented by around 900,000 distinct CDR3 sequences; less than 35% of them were singletons. The ten largest clonotypes hold over 12% of the sample. The treatment or condition label, read with the paper, signifies: in vitro stimulation with specific CMV peptide epitopes to enrich CMV-specific T cells.

The chain employs TRBV11-2 and TRBJ2-3; no D gene call is confident. The starting material was cultured CD8+ T cells from PBMCs, obtained from culture after CMV antigen stimulation. The receptor was derived from a human donor in good health (CMV status not recorded). Some clones in this sample may be carry-over from other donors' samples. The CDR3 region: CASSLDGYPDTQYF. The sequence in DNA is TGTGCCAGCAGCTTAGATGGGTACCCAGATACGCAGTATTTT.